One and the same sample provided the 20 T cell receptor beta chains below, sequenced in a study of CD8 T cells in ankylosing spondylitis. TCRdb used MiXCR to reprocess the 5' RACE reads, holding one entry per CDR3 protein. This table holds about 96,000 distinct CDR3 sequences, approximately 9% found once. Sequenced: blood, either unsorted or a sorted T cell fraction (not recorded which). All receptors come from a male donor with ankylosing spondylitis or in good health (not recorded which).

The table lists this clonotype with many counts. The V and J genes are TRBV7-9 and TRBJ2-7; D might be TRBD1 or TRBD2, each matching 6 bases. This CDR3 is 15 amino acids long. Trimming removed 1 base from V and 5 bases from J, with 15 bases in between. Germline CDR1 is SEHNR and CDR2 is FQNEAQ (reference sequence). The chain's CDR3 is CASSLVPGATHEQYF. Written as DNA, the CDR3 is TGTGCCAGCAGCTTAGTTCCGGGGGCGACCCACGAGCAGTACTTC.

This clonotype was observed at least ten times. The V gene is TRBV27, the J gene TRBJ1-1; TRBD1 aligns across 10 bases. After removal of 0 bases from V and 4 bases from J, the junction contained 11 bases not matched to a gene. The CDR3 is made up of 18 amino acids. Germline loops: CDR1 MNHEY, CDR2 SMNVEV (reference sequence). As DNA, the CDR3 is TGTGCCAGCAGTTTATCGATGGTAACGGGACAGGGGTTCACTGAAGCTTTCTTT. Amino acids: CASSLSMVTGQGFTEAFF.

The chain combines TRBV28 with TRBJ1-5; no definite D call. The CDR3 has 16 residues. The V gene's germline CDR1 is MDHEN and CDR2 SYDVKM. V was clipped by 4 bases and J by 1 base, with 14 bases between them. The CDR3 region has the DNA TGTGCCAGCAGTTCAACCCGCGTTGGCAGCAATCAGCCCCAGCATTTT. Protein: CASSSTRVGSNQPQHF.

The table lists this clonotype with many counts. V is TRBV2 and J is TRBJ1-5, with D tentatively TRBD1 (6 bases). V lost 4 bases to trimming and J lost 3 bases, with 10 bases between them. CDR3 length: 14 amino acids. Looked up from germline, CDR1 is SNHLY and CDR2 is FYNNEI. The CDR3 nucleotides are TGTGCCAGCAGTGGAAGGACAGTCAATCAGCCCCAGCATTTT. Protein: CASSGRTVNQPQHF.

On this clonotype itself: This may arise from a read error, as a much more abundant clone is one base away. V and J are TRBV27 and TRBJ1-5, with 11 bases aligning to TRBD1. V shed 6 bases, J shed 5 bases, and the junction held 6 bases outside the gene matches. CDR1 is MNHEY and CDR2 is SMNVEV in the germline V gene (reference sequence). The CDR3 consists of 15 residues. The DNA of the CDR3 is TGTGCCAGCAGCTGGGGACAGGGGGTTTATCAGCCCCAGCATTTT. Protein: CASSWGQGVYQPQHF.

This clonotype showed up many times. The chain carries TRBV20-1 and TRBJ1-6; TRBD1 matches 7 bases. The CDR3 has 15 residues. Germline lookup yields CDR1 DFQATT and CDR2 SNEGSKA (reference sequence). The V segment lost 4 bases and the J segment 3 bases; nucleotides outside the gene matches: 6. The chain's CDR3 is CSAIDRAHYNSPLHF. CDR3 coding DNA: TGCAGTGCTATCGACAGGGCCCACTATAATTCACCCCTCCACTTT.

This clonotype was observed at least ten times. The J gene is TRBJ1-5, the V gene TRBV12-3 or TRBV12-4; D is unresolved. The CDR3 contains 14 residues. V was cut by 2 bases and J by 2 bases, with 7 bases left in between. The CDR3 loop is CASSLHSGNQPQHF. CDR3 nucleotide sequence: TGTGCCAGCAGTTTACACTCAGGCAATCAGCCCCAGCATTTT.

The chain carries TRBV6-4 and TRBJ2-1; D gene ambiguous. The CDR3 has 15 amino acids. Germline CDR1 MRHNA, CDR2 SNTAGT. V lost 2 bases and J lost 3, with 11 bases in between. The CDR3 region is CASSDTASHYNEQFF. The CDR3 nucleotides read TGTGCCAGCAGTGACACGGCTTCACACTACAATGAGCAGTTCTTC.

There are many counts of this clonotype. The V and J genes are TRBV20-1 and TRBJ2-5; D uncertain. Trimming took 4 bases from V and 1 from J, leaving 4 bases between them. The CDR3 has 11 amino acids. Germline CDR1 DFQATT, CDR2 SNEGSKA (reference sequence). CDR3 protein: CSATIQETQYF. CDR3 bases: TGCAGTGCTACCATCCAAGAGACCCAGTACTTC.

The table lists this clonotype with many counts. This chain uses TRBV5-4 with TRBJ2-1; possibly TRBD1 for D (6 bases). This CDR3 comprises 16 residues. With 0 bases removed from V and 3 bases from J, the gap between germline ends came to 13 bases. The germline V gene has CDR1 SGHNT and CDR2 YYREEE (reference sequence). DNA for the CDR3: TGTGCCAGCAGCTTGGCCAGCCAGGGGCTCTACAATGAGCAGTTCTTC. This encodes CASSLASQGLYNEQFF.

The rearrangement links TRBV7-3 to TRBJ1-2, with 7 bases that match TRBD1. Germline V CDR1 and CDR2: SGHTA, FQGTGA. The V and J ends lost 3 bases and 3 bases, in that order; junction bases with no gene match: 4. There are 14 residues in the CDR3. For the CDR3, the DNA is TGTGCCAGCAGCTTTAACAGGGGCGACTATGGCTACACCTTC. It is translated as CASSFNRGDYGYTF.

This clonotype was counted many times. The genes are TRBV4-1 and TRBJ2-5; weak D call: TRBD2 (6 bases). CDR3 size: 16 residues. The germline CDR1 and CDR2 sequences are MGHRA and YSYEKL. V lost 1 base to trimming and J lost 5 bases, with 17 bases between them. DNA for the CDR3: TGCGCCAGCAGCCAAGTGGGTGGAGGGGAGTGGGAGACCCAGTACTTC. Its protein product is CASSQVGGGEWETQYF.

This clonotype was observed many times. The chain joins TRBV28 to TRBJ2-5, with 13 bases lining up with TRBD2. The CDR3 runs to 15 residues. The V gene's germline CDR1 is MDHEN and CDR2 SYDVKM. V trimming: 5 bases; J trimming: 2 bases; junction bases outside the gene matches: 2. The CDR3 DNA is TGTGCCAGCAGTCCACTAGCGGGGGGGCAAGAGACCCAGTACTTC. Translating gives CASSPLAGGQETQYF.

This clonotype was recorded many times. Here the CDR3 reads CASSFLSGQPQHF. Written as DNA, the CDR3 is TGTGCCAGCAGTTTTTTGTCTGGGCAGCCCCAGCATTTT. This chain joins TRBV28 and TRBJ1-5; D gene ambiguous. Looked up from germline, CDR1 is MDHEN and CDR2 is SYDVKM. The germline V and J ends were trimmed by 3 bases and 7 bases, with 10 bases remaining between them. The CDR3 covers 13 residues.

This rearrangement joins TRBV2 to TRBJ2-1, with TRBD2 matching 11 bases. With V trimmed by 11 bases and J by 4 bases, 22 bases remained unmatched. The CDR3 is 19 amino acids. CDR1 is SNHLY and CDR2 is FYNNEI in the germline V gene. The CDR3 loop is CACCLIRSSGGAEYNEQFF. In nucleotides, the CDR3 is TGTGCCTGCTGTTTAATCCGGAGTAGCGGGGGGGCAGAATACAATGAGCAGTTCTTC.

This clonotype came up many times. The chain combines TRBV12-3 or TRBV12-4 with TRBJ2-1, with 8 bases matching TRBD1. There are 15 residues in the CDR3. Trimming at V came to 8 bases and at J to 4 bases, leaving 10 bases not matched to a gene. The CDR3: CASSAVGQAYNEQFF. The CDR3 coding sequence is TGTGCCAGCTCCGCCGTGGGACAGGCGTACAATGAGCAGTTCTTC.

The sample holds many counts of this clonotype. The rearrangement links TRBV7-9 to TRBJ1-2, with TRBD1 identical over 8 bases. Per germline, CDR1 SEHNR and CDR2 FQNEAQ (reference sequence). CDR3 size: 13 residues. Unmatched junction bases numbered 7, after V lost 5 bases and J lost 8 bases. CDR3 amino acids: CASSPTGDVGYTF. CDR3 nucleotide sequence: TGTGCCAGCAGCCCGACAGGGGACGTGGGCTACACCTTC. The full variable domain, with the rest looked up from reference TRBV7-9 and TRBJ1-2, is DTGVSQNPRHKITKRGQNVTFRCDPISEHNRLYWYRQTLGQGPEFLTYFQNEAQLEKSRLLSDRFSAERPKGSFSTLEIQRTEQGDSAMYLCASSPTGDVGYTFGSGTRLTVV.

This clonotype was observed at least ten times. The genes are TRBV12-5 and TRBJ2-5; D is unclear. The germline gives CDR1 LGHNT, CDR2 FRNRAP. CDR3 length: 11 amino acids. Trimming took 3 bases from V and 5 from J, leaving 4 bases between them. The CDR3 region has the DNA TGTGCTAGTGGTTTAGGGGAGACCCAGTACTTC. It codes for CASGLGETQYF.

A remark on this clonotype: This sequence may be a read error, since a much larger clone differs from it by one base. The chain carries TRBV20-1 and TRBJ1-1; weak D call: TRBD1 (6 bases). V lost 1 base, J lost 3 bases, and 9 bases lay in between. The CDR3 totals 13 residues. Germline values: CDR1 DFQATT, CDR2 SNEGSKA (reference sequence). The CDR3 region is CSARGGRYTEAFF. CDR3 nucleotides: TGCAGTGCTAGAGGGGGGCGCTACACTGAAGCTTTCTTT.

A word on this clonotype: This may come from a read error, since a much larger clone is one base off. The chain recombines TRBV12-3 or TRBV12-4 with TRBJ2-3; 14 bases are a match to TRBD2. This CDR3 has 15 amino acids. The chain's CDR3 is CASSRLAGGIDKQYF. CDR3 nucleotide sequence: TGTGCCAGCAGTAGACTAGCGGGGGGGATAGATAAGCAGTATTTT.